The T cell receptor (beta chain) under discussion was sequenced for a study of CD8 T cells in ankylosing spondylitis. General study results and limits: Reportedly, significant enrichment of disease-linked clones occurred in matched ankylosing spondylitis synovial fluid.

By quantitative 5'-RACE with molecular barcodes, the TCR beta libraries were made. TCRdb reprocessed the 5' RACE reads via MiXCR and lists one record per CDR3 protein. Of some 87,000 distinct CDR3 sequences listed, around 10% are singletons. The CDR3 runs 13 residues. Deletions cut 10 bases from V and 0 bases from J, with 12 bases between. This clonotype was recorded many times. Its antigen is currently unknown. This chain connects TRBV12-3 or TRBV12-4 to TRBJ1-1, with D possibly being TRBD1 (5 bases). This sequence originates from a male donor with ankylosing spondylitis or in good health (not recorded which). The specimen sequenced was blood, either unsorted or a sorted T cell fraction (not recorded which). The CDR3 nucleotides are TGTGCCACCTCGGGACGGCTGAACACTGAAGCTTTCTTT. Encoded protein: CATSGRLNTEAFF.